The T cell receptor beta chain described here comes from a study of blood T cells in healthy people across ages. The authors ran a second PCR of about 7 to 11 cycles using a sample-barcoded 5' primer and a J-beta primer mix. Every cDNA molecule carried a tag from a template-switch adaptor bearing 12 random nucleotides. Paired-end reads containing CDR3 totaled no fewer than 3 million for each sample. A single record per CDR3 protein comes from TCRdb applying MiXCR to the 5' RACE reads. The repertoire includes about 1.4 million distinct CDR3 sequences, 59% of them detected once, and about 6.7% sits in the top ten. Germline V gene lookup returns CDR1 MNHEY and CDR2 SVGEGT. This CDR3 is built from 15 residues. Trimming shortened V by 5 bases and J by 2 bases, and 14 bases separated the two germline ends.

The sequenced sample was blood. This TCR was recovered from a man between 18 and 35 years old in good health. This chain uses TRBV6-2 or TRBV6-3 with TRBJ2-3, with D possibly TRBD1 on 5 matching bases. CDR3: CASSPSAGPTDTQYF. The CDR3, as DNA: TGTGCCAGCAGTCCTTCGGCAGGGCCCACAGATACGCAGTATTTT.